A single sample gave rise to the 17 T cell receptor beta chains below, sequenced in a study of T-cell memory formation after mild COVID-19. TCRdb ran MiXCR on the 5' RACE reads and lists one entry per CDR3 protein. The profile shows 100,000 to 150,000 distinct CDR3 sequences, roughly 6.2% of them singletons. Specimen: PBMCs or a T cell subset sorted from them (not recorded which). All receptors derive from an adult woman who had mild COVID-19 (a few samples of this study predate the infection). Cell type and time point are not known.

This clonotype has only a few counts. The rearrangement uses TRBV15 and TRBJ2-2; D is perhaps TRBD2 (6 bases). The CDR3 totals 17 residues. The V gene's germline CDR1 is LNHNV and CDR2 YYDKDF (reference sequence). V gave up 6 bases and J gave up 2 bases, with 19 bases separating them. The CDR3 reads CATRNDLWGDNTGELFF. DNA of the CDR3: TGTGCCACCAGAAACGACCTCTGGGGGGACAACACCGGGGAGCTGTTTTTT.

The CDR3 region has the DNA TGTGCCAGCAGCCTTGAGGGGTTTGAAGCTTTCTTT. This gives the protein CASSLEGFEAFF. The rearrangement joins TRBV5-6 to TRBJ1-1; the D gene is possibly TRBD1 (5 bases). This CDR3 spans 12 amino acids. CDR1 and CDR2 from the germline V gene are SGHDT and YYEEEE. V gave up 4 bases and J gave up 7 bases, with 11 bases separating them.

The V and J genes are TRBV11-2 and TRBJ2-1, with D maybe TRBD2 (5 bases). Germline CDR1 SGHAT, CDR2 FQNNGV. The CDR3 is 15 amino acids. Trimming pared 0 bases from V and 5 bases from J, leaving 11 bases between. The CDR3 region has the DNA TGTGCCAGCAGCTTAGAAGGACTTCCAAACAATGAGCAGTTCTTC. It encodes CASSLEGLPNNEQFF.

This clonotype was recorded at least ten times. The V call is TRBV29-1, the J call TRBJ2-1; 7 nucleotides line up with TRBD2. The germline gives CDR1 SQVTM, CDR2 ANQGSEA. Trimming removed 2 bases from V and 7 bases from J; junction bases left unmatched: 8. The CDR3 covers 14 residues. The CDR3 reads CSVERGLVRNEQFF. DNA for the CDR3: TGCAGCGTTGAAAGAGGACTAGTTCGGAATGAGCAGTTCTTC.

The chain recombines TRBV6-1 with TRBJ2-1; D might be TRBD1 (6 bases). Germline V CDR1 and CDR2: MNHNS, SASEGT. V dropped 6 bases and J dropped 3 bases, with 15 bases sitting between them. The CDR3 consists of 15 residues. The CDR3 here is CASRGRAGDYNEQFF. The DNA for the CDR3 is TGTGCCAGCAGGGGTCGGGCAGGGGACTACAATGAGCAGTTCTTC.

V is TRBV29-1 and J is TRBJ1-2, with D perhaps TRBD1 (6 bases). The germline V gene encodes CDR1 SQVTM and CDR2 ANQGSEA. Trimming shortened V by 0 bases and J by 7 bases, and 15 bases separated the two germline ends. There are 14 residues in the CDR3. CDR3 sequence (DNA): TGCAGCGTTGAAGAGGGGAACAGGGTCGGTGGCTACACCTTC. Translated, it gives CSVEEGNRVGGYTF.

The CDR3 sequence: CATSGGVYNRNNEQFF. CDR3 DNA: TGTGCCACCAGTGGAGGGGTCTACAACAGGAACAATGAGCAGTTCTTC. This chain uses TRBV24-1 with TRBJ2-1, with D perhaps matching TRBD1 or TRBD2 (5 bases each). V lost 5 bases to trimming and J lost 5 bases, with 18 bases between them. The CDR3 has 16 amino acids. The germline V gene has CDR1 KGHDR and CDR2 SFDVKD.

This clonotype was recorded a few times. The gene calls are TRBV20-1 and TRBJ2-7; 9 bases map to TRBD2. CDR1 and CDR2 from the germline V gene are DFQATT and SNEGSKA (reference sequence). The V segment lost 2 bases and the J segment 7 bases; nucleotides outside the gene matches: 6. This CDR3 spans 13 amino acids. For the CDR3, the DNA is TGCAGTGCTAGATTAGCGGGAGTTTGGGAGCAGTACTTC. Its translation is CSARLAGVWEQYF.

This clonotype was observed a handful of times. The chain is built from TRBV20-1 and TRBJ2-5; tentatively, D is TRBD1 (5 bases). V was trimmed by 4 bases and J by 0 bases, leaving 6 bases between them. The CDR3 is 12 residues long. Germline assignment: CDR1 DFQATT and CDR2 SNEGSKA (reference sequence). CDR3 loop: CSAMTDQETQYF. The CDR3 coding sequence is TGCAGTGCTATGACAGACCAAGAGACCCAGTACTTC.

This clonotype was seen repeatedly, ten times or more. CDR3 sequence reads: CASSQGFYNSPLHF. The CDR3 bases are TGCGCCAGCAGCCAGGGGTTTTATAATTCACCCCTCCACTTT. The chain links TRBV5-1 to TRBJ1-6; TRBD1 is a possible D gene (6 bases). The V gene lost 4 bases and the J gene lost 4 bases, with 9 bases spanning the gap. This CDR3 contains 14 residues. Germline V gives CDR1 SGHRS, CDR2 YFSETQ. Combining the CDR3 with reference TRBV5-1 and TRBJ1-6 gives the whole variable domain KAGVTQTPRYLIKTRGQQVTLSCSPISGHRSVSWYQQTPGQGLQFLFEYFSETQRNKGNFPGRFSGRQFSNSRSEMNVSTLELGDSALYLCASSQGFYNSPLHFGNGTRLTVT.

The chain carries TRBV12-3 or TRBV12-4 and TRBJ1-4; 7 bases agree with TRBD1. V lost 4 bases to trimming and J lost 4 bases; unmatched junction nucleotides: 3. CDR3 size: 14 residues. The CDR3, as DNA: TGTGCCAGCAGTTCGACAGGGTTTAATGAAAAACTGTTTTTT. This encodes CASSSTGFNEKLFF.

The rearrangement uses TRBV5-1 and TRBJ2-2, with unresolved D. The CDR3 totals 14 residues. The V end was cut by 6 bases, the J end by 2 bases, with 11 bases between. Germline lookup yields CDR1 SGHRS and CDR2 YFSETQ. The CDR3 DNA reads as TGCGCCAGCACTCTAGGAGATAACACCGGGGAGCTGTTTTTT. Protein sequence: CASTLGDNTGELFF.

Many counts were recorded for this clonotype. The J gene is TRBJ2-7, the V gene TRBV7-2; no reliable D call. Germline assignment: CDR1 SGHTA and CDR2 FQGNSA. The CDR3 is 14 residues long. The ends were cut back, 0 bases at V and 2 bases at J, with 8 bases in the middle. The CDR3 sequence: CASSLATSTYEQYF. CDR3 DNA sequence: TGTGCCAGCAGCTTAGCTACATCTACCTACGAGCAGTACTTC.

This clonotype was seen many times. The chain employs TRBV5-4 and TRBJ1-2, with 7 positions matching TRBD1. The CDR3 runs to 14 residues. Germline CDR1 reads SGHNT; CDR2 reads YYREEE (reference sequence). J was trimmed by 2 bases and V by 4 bases; bases with no gene match: 5. CDR3 in amino acids: CASSPGQDNYGYTF. The CDR3 region has the DNA TGTGCCAGCAGCCCAGGACAGGACAACTATGGCTACACCTTC.

This clonotype was detected many times. The chain has TRBV20-1 and TRBJ2-6, with 9 bases lining up with TRBD1. Germline assignment: CDR1 DFQATT and CDR2 SNEGSKA (reference sequence). The CDR3 totals 16 residues. The CDR3 region has the DNA TGCACCCCCAGGGGACAGGGTGGGTCCGGGGCCAACGTCCTGACTTTC. It yields the protein CTPRGQGGSGANVLTF.

This clonotype has more than one count but fewer than ten. In DNA form, the CDR3 reads TGTGCCAGCAGCTTGGGAGTGACGGCTGAAGCTTTCTTT. Translated: CASSLGVTAEAFF. The chain recombines TRBV7-9 with TRBJ1-1; D uncertain. Germline V gene sequence: CDR1 SEHNR, CDR2 FQNEAQ (reference sequence). The length of the CDR3 is 13 residues. V lost 3 bases to trimming and J lost 6 bases, with 11 bases between them.

The chain uses TRBV24-1 and TRBJ2-2, with TRBD1 as a possible D gene (5 bases). Germline V CDR1 and CDR2: KGHDR, SFDVKD. The CDR3 has 13 amino acids. V was clipped by 6 bases and J by 8 bases, with 12 bases between them. CDR3 amino acids: CATSRGAVGELFF. CDR3 coding DNA: TGTGCCACCAGTCGTGGGGCTGTTGGGGAGCTGTTTTTT.